Below, 14 T cell receptor beta chains from the same sample are listed, as sequenced in a study of cytomegalovirus exposure and HLA in healthy donors. Both 60 Vbeta primers and 13 Jbeta primers went into the PCR. The protocol was immunoSEQ multiplex PCR, while the TCRdb copy is restricted to in-frame clones and leaves out a portion. Among hundreds of thousands of clones listed, about three quarters were seen once. Sequencing input: PBMCs. All receptors come from a man between 18 and 29 years old in good health and CMV-seronegative.

This chain connects TRBV29-1 to TRBJ2-7; D might be TRBD2 (5 bases). V was clipped by 4 bases and J by 0 bases, with 7 bases between them. This CDR3 region has 12 residues. The germline CDR1 and CDR2 sequences are SQVTM and ANQGSEA. CDR3 sequence: CSVVDYSYEQYF. In nucleotides, the CDR3 is TGCAGCGTTGTTGACTACTCCTACGAGCAGTACTTC.

This rearrangement joins TRBV30 to TRBJ2-5; D ambiguous. The length of the CDR3 is 13 residues. The V gene lost 4 bases and the J gene lost 1 base, with 10 bases spanning the gap. Germline V gene sequence: CDR1 GTSNPN, CDR2 SVGIG (reference sequence). CDR3 in amino acids: CAWTYPGQETQYF. CDR3 nucleotides: TGTGCCTGGACATATCCCGGCCAAGAGACCCAGTACTTC.

The rearrangement uses TRBV5-4 and TRBJ1-2; possibly TRBD1 for D (6 bases). V shed 3 bases and J shed 7 bases, with 25 bases lying between them. The germline V gene encodes CDR1 SGHNT and CDR2 YYREEE (reference sequence). The CDR3 sequence is 17 residues long. The CDR3 DNA follows: TGTGCCAGCAGCTCGCCTGTTAGAGGGGGAGTCGCTAGTGGCTACACCTTC. It is translated as CASSSPVRGGVASGYTF.

This clone was observed a few times. J is TRBJ1-3 and V is TRBV6-1; D uncertain. The V end lost 2 bases, the J end lost 0 bases, and 14 bases lay between the germline ends. Germline CDR1 reads MNHNS; CDR2 reads SASEGT. The CDR3 consists of 17 residues. DNA of the CDR3: TGTGCCAGCAGTGAATTCCCGAGTGAAATCTCTGGAAACACCATATATTTT. Translated: CASSEFPSEISGNTIYF.

The chain uses TRBV19 and TRBJ1-5, with unresolved D. The ends were cut back, 8 bases at V and 3 bases at J, with 11 bases in the middle. The germline gives CDR1 LNHDA, CDR2 SQIVND (reference sequence). The CDR3 has 13 amino acids. CDR3: CASGDPNNQPQHF. The CDR3, as DNA: TGTGCCAGTGGAGACCCGAACAATCAGCCCCAGCATTTT.

This clone came up a few times. The genes are TRBV6-6 and TRBJ1-5; D possibly corresponds to TRBD1 (6 bases). V was clipped by 7 bases and J by 4 bases, with 14 bases between them. The CDR3 has 14 amino acids. Germline CDR1 and CDR2: MNHNY and SVGAGI (reference sequence). The CDR3 loop reads CASTLWGQNQPQHF. CDR3 DNA sequence: TGTGCCAGCACCCTGTGGGGGCAAAATCAGCCCCAGCATTTT.

The V and J genes are TRBV4-2 and TRBJ2-5; 12 bases fit TRBD1. The J call may not be correct, given that the DNA end is closer to TRBJ2-7. There are 17 residues in the CDR3. Germline loops: CDR1 LGHNA, CDR2 YNFKEQ. Here the CDR3 reads CASSQDLGGTGGHEQYF. As DNA, the CDR3 is TGTGCCAGCAGCCAAGATTTGGGTGGGACAGGGGGCCACGAGCAGTACTTC.

The V and J genes are TRBV5-1 and TRBJ2-1; tentative D call: TRBD1 (7 bases). Germline CDR1 SGHRS, CDR2 YFSETQ. Deletions cut 4 bases from V and 4 bases from J, with 18 bases between. This CDR3 region has 16 residues. The CDR3 is CASSLQGTLYYNEQFF. DNA for the CDR3: TGCGCCAGCAGCCTACAGGGGACTCTGTATTACAATGAGCAGTTCTTC. Full variable domain (rest looked up from reference TRBV5-1 and TRBJ2-1): KAGVTQTPRYLIKTRGQQVTLSCSPISGHRSVSWYQQTPGQGLQFLFEYFSETQRNKGNFPGRFSGRQFSNSRSEMNVSTLELGDSALYLCASSLQGTLYYNEQFFGPGTRLTVL.

This sequence joins TRBV15 and TRBJ2-2; D call uncertain. Trimming stripped 1 base from V and 14 bases from J, with 17 bases between. CDR3 size: 14 residues. Per the germline V gene, CDR1 is LNHNV and CDR2 is YYDKDF (reference sequence). The CDR3 nucleotides read TGTGCCACCAGCAGAGTTACGAGCTTGGAGTATCTGTTTTTT. It yields the protein CATSRVTSLEYLFF.

This clone was picked up one time. This chain joins TRBV6-5 and TRBJ2-5; 7 bases fit TRBD1. The J call may be mistaken, given a closer DNA end match to TRBJ2-7. This CDR3 comprises 12 residues. The germline V gene encodes CDR1 MNHEY and CDR2 SVGAGI. The CDR3 nucleotides are TGTGCCAGCACTGACAGGGCGAGCGAGCAGTACTTC. Encoded protein: CASTDRASEQYF.

V gene TRBV7-2 combines with J gene TRBJ2-3; 7 bases map to TRBD2. From germline, CDR1 is SGHTA and CDR2 FQGNSA. V lost 2 bases to trimming and J lost 4 bases; unmatched junction nucleotides: 6. The CDR3 sequence is 15 residues long. In DNA form, the CDR3 reads TGTGCCAGCAGCTTAAACGGGGGGATGGCAGATACGCAGTATTTT. It specifies CASSLNGGMADTQYF.

V and J are TRBV7-6 and TRBJ2-1; 7 bases agree with TRBD2. In germline, CDR1 is SGHVS, CDR2 FNYEAQ. The CDR3 has 13 residues. Losses at the gene ends were 3 bases for V and 6 bases for J; bases not matched to a gene: 2. The CDR3 loop reads CASSFGLGNEQFF. Here the CDR3 DNA reads TGTGCCAGCAGCTTTGGACTAGGCAATGAGCAGTTCTTC.

The chain carries TRBV27 and TRBJ2-1; TRBD2 might be the D (6 bases). The ends were cut back, 0 bases at V and 12 bases at J, with 12 bases in the middle. The CDR3 consists of 13 residues. Germline CDR1 reads MNHEY; CDR2 reads SMNVEV (reference sequence). The CDR3 sequence: CASSLSRAEGQFF. The CDR3 nucleotides read TGTGCCAGCAGTTTATCGAGAGCGGAGGGGCAGTTCTTC.

The rearrangement links TRBV5-6 to TRBJ1-3; D is ambiguous. Trimming took 0 bases from V and 3 from J, leaving 10 bases between them. The CDR3 sequence is 15 residues long. The germline gives CDR1 SGHDT, CDR2 YYEEEE. CDR3 sequence reads: CASSLERVFGNTIYF. CDR3 nucleotide sequence: TGTGCCAGCAGCTTGGAGAGGGTGTTTGGAAACACCATATATTTT.